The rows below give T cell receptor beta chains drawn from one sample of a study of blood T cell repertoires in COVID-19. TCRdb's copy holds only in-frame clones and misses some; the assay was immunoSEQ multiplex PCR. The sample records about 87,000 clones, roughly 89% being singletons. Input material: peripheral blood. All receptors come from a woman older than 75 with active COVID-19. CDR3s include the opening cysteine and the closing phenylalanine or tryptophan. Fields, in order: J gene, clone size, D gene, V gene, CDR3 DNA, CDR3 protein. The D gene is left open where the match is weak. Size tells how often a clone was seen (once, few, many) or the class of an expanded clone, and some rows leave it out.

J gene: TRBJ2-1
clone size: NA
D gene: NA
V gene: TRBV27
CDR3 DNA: TGTGCCAGCAGTTTAAGGGTGGGGCAGGGGGAGCAGTTCTTC
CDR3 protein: CASSLRVGQGEQFF

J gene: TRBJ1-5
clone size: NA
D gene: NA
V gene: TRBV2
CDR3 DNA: TGTGCCAGCAGTGAAGGTGGAGGGAGGAGCAATCAGCCCCAGCATTTT
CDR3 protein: CASSEGGGRSNQPQHF

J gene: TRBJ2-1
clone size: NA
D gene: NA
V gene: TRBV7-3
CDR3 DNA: TGTGCCAGCAGCTCACAGGGTGATGAGCAGTTCTTC
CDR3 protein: CASSSQGDEQFF

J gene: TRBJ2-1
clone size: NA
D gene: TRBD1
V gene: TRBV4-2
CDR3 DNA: TGTGCCAGCAGCCAAGTGGGGCCAGGGGGCGATGAGCAGTTCTTC
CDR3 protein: CASSQVGPGGDEQFF

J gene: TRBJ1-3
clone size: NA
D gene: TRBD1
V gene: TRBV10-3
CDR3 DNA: TGTGCCATCAGTGAGAGGCAGGGGGTCTCTGGAAACACCATATATTTT
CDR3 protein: CAISERQGVSGNTIYF

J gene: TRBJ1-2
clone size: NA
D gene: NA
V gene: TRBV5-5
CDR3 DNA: TGTGCCAGCAATGCAGGAACCTCAACCTATGGCTACACCTTC
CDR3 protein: CASNAGTSTYGYTF

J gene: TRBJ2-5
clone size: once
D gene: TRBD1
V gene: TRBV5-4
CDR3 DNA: TGTGCCAGCAGCTCGAAAACAGGGGTTCAAGAGACCCAGTACTTC
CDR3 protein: CASSSKTGVQETQYF

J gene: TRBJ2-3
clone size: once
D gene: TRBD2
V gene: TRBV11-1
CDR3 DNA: TGTGCCAGCAGCTTACCAGGGACTAGCAAGTATTTT
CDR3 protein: CASSLPGTSKYF

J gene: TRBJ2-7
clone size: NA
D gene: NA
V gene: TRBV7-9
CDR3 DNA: TGTGCCAGCAGCCAGGGGGGCAGAATATCCTACGAGCAGTACTTC
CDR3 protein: CASSQGGRISYEQYF

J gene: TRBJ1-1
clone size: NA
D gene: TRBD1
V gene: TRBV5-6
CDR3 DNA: TGTGCCAGCAGCCTGAAGAGGACAGGACTTGTTACTGAAGCTTTCTTT
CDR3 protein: CASSLKRTGLVTEAFF

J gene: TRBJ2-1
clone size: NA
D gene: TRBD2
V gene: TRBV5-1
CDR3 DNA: TGCGCCAGCAGCTGGATAGCGGGAGCTGGCGAGCAGTTCTTC
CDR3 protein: CASSWIAGAGEQFF

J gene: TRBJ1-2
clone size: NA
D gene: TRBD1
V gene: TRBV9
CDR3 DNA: TGTGCCAGCAGCGTAGACAGGGGGTCTGGCTACACCTTC
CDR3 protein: CASSVDRGSGYTF

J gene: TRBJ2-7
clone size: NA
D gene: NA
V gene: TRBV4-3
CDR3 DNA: TGCGCCAGCAGCCAAGAGGAGGGCTCCTACGAGCAGTACTTC
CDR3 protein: CASSQEEGSYEQYF

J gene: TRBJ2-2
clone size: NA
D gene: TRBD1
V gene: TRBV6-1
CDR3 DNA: TGTGCCAGCAGTGAAGGGACAGGTAACACCGGGGAGCTGTTTTTT
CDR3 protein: CASSEGTGNTGELFF

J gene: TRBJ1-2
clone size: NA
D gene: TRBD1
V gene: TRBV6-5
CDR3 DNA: TGTGCCAGCAGGGGACAGGGGGTCGGTGGCTACACCTTC
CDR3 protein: CASRGQGVGGYTF

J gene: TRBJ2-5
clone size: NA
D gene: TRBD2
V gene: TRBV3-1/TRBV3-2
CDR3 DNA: TGTGCCAGCAGCCATTGGGGACTAGCGGGAGCAGAGACCCAGTACTTC
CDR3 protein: CASSHWGLAGAETQYF

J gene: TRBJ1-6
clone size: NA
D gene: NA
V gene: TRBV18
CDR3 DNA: TGTGCCAGCTCACCCGTGGCGGCAGTGGTTGGCTCTTATAATTCACCCCTCCACTTT
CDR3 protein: CASSPVAAVVGSYNSPLHF

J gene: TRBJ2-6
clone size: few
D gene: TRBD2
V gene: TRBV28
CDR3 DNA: TGTGCCAGCAGTTCCTTCCGGGGGGCTGGGGCCAACGTCCTGACTTTC
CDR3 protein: CASSSFRGAGANVLTF

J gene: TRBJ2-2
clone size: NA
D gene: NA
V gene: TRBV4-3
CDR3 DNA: TGCGCCAGCAGCCAATCTAGCACCGGGGAGCTGTTTTTT
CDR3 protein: CASSQSSTGELFF

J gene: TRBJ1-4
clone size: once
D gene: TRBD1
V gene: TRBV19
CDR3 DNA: TGTGCCAGTAGTAGAGGGGGCAGAGCTAATGAAAAACTGTTTTTT
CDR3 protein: CASSRGGRANEKLFF

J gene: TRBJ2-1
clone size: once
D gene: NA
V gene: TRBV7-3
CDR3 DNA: TGTGCCAGCAGCCCTACTAGGTCCAATGAGCAGTTCTTC
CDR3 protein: CASSPTRSNEQFF

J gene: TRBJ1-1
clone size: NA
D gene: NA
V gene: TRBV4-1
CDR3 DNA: TGCGCCAGCAGCCAAGATGTTTGGGGGGGGACTGAAGCTTTCTTT
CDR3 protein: CASSQDVWGGTEAFF

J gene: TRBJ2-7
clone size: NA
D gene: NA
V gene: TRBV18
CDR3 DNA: TGTGCCAGCTCACCACTTAAGGGGGACTACGAGCAGTACTTC
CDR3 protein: CASSPLKGDYEQYF

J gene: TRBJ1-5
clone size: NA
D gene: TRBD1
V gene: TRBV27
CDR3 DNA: TGTGCCAGCAGTTTGGACAGGGGGCAAGGACAGCCCCAGCATTTT
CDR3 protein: CASSLDRGQGQPQHF

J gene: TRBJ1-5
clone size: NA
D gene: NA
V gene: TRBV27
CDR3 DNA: TGTGCCAGCAGTTTATACGCCAGGATTCAGCCCCAGCATTTT
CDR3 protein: CASSLYARIQPQHF

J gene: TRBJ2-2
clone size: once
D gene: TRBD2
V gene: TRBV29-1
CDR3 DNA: TGCAGCGTTGTTCCCGGACTAGCGAACACCGGGGAGCTGTTTTTT
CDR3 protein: CSVVPGLANTGELFF

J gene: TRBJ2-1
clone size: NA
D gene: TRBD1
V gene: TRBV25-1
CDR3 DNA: TGTGCCAGCAGTGACAAAACAACCGGGACAGGGGTTTGGAATGAGCAGTTCTTC
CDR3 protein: CASSDKTTGTGVWNEQFF

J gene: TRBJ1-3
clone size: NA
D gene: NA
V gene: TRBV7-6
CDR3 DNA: TGTGCCAGCAGCTTACAACAGGGTGGCTCTGGAAACACCATATATTTT
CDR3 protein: CASSLQQGGSGNTIYF

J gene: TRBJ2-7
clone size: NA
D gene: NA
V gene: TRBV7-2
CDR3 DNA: TGTGCCAGCAGCCAGGGGCAGGTCTACGAGCAGTACTTC
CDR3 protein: CASSQGQVYEQYF

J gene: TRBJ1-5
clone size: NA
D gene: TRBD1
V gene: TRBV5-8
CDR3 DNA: TGTGCCAGCAGCCACAGGGGGGGCTACAATCAGCCCCAGCATTTT
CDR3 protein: CASSHRGGYNQPQHF

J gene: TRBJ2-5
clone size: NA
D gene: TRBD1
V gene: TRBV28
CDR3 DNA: TGTGCCAGCAGTTTAGGTTCGACAGGGGAGACCCAGTACTTC
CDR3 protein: CASSLGSTGETQYF

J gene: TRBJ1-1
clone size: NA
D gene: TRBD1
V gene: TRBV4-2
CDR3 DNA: TGTGCCAGCAGCCAATCCTGGGACAGATCCCGGAACACTGAAGCTTTCTTT
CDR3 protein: CASSQSWDRSRNTEAFF

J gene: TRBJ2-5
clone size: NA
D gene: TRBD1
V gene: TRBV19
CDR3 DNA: TGTGCCAGTAGTAAAGGGACAGGGAACATCCCGGAGACCCAGTACTTC
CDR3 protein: CASSKGTGNIPETQYF

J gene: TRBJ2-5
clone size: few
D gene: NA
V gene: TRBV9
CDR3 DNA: TGTGCCAGCAGCGCCCTCGGGGGGCCCCATCAAGAGACCCAGTACTTC
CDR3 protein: CASSALGGPHQETQYF

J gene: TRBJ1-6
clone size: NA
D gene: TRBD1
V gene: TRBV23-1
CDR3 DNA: TGCGCCAGCTACCCCGGGACAGGGACTTCACCCCTCCACTTT
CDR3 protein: CASYPGTGTSPLHF

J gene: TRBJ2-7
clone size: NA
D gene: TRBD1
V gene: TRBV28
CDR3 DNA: TGTGCCAGCAGTTTATTAGCTCCGGGGACAGCCTACGAGCAGTACTTC
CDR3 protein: CASSLLAPGTAYEQYF

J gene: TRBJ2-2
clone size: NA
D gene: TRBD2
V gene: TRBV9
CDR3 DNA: TGTGCCAGCAGCTGGGAGGGGACGAACACCGGGGAGCTGTTTTTT
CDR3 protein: CASSWEGTNTGELFF

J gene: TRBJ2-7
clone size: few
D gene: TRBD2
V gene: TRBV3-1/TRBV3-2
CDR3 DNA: TGTGCCAGCAGCCAGGGACCGGGACTAGCGTACTACGAGCAGTACTTC
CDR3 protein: CASSQGPGLAYYEQYF

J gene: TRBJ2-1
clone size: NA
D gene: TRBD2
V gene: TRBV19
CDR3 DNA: TGTGCCAGTAGAAGATTAGCGGGAGACGGGGGCAATGAGCAGTTCTTC
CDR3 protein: CASRRLAGDGGNEQFF

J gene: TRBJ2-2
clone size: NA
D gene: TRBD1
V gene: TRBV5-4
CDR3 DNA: TGTGCCAGCAGCTCTCGGACAGGGGGTAACACCGGGGAGCTGTTTTTT
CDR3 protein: CASSSRTGGNTGELFF

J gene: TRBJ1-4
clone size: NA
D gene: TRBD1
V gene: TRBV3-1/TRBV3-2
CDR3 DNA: TGTGCCAGCAGCCGCCGGGACAGGGGTATTGAAAAACTGTTTTTT
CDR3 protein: CASSRRDRGIEKLFF

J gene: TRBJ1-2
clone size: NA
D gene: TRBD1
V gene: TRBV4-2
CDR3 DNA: TGTGCCAGCAGCCAAGCTCAAGTGACAGGGCTGGTTGGCTACACCTTC
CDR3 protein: CASSQAQVTGLVGYTF

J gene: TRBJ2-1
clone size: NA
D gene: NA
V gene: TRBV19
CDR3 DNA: TGTGCCAGTAGCCCTAGTCTAGCTACAGAGCAGTTCTTC
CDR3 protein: CASSPSLATEQFF

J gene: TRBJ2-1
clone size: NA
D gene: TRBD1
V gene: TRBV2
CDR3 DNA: TGTGCCGGCAGTCCCAGACAGGGTGAGTTCTTC
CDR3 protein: CAGSPRQGEFF

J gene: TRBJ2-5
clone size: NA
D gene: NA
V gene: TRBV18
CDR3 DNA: TGTGCCAGCGCACCGACCCTGGAGGGCCAGTACTTC
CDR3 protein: CASAPTLEGQYF